This T cell receptor beta chain comes out of a study of molecular identifiers for immune sequencing clone quantification. Study at large: Five portions were made in replicates from RNA of roughly 21,000 or 96,000 naive CD8 cells, and four underwent sequencing. Study conclusions and caveats: Approximately 910,000 naive cells reportedly did not prevent detection of spiked Jurkat TCR RNA from one cell. Sizes of highly expanded clones could be underestimated through identical TCRs sharing a barcode.

TCRdb independently ran MiXCR on the PCR reads; one entry per CDR3 protein. The top ten clones hold under 2% of a sample with around 13,000 distinct CDR3 sequences, 16% of them seen once. At least ten counts were recorded for this clonotype. Its antigen is as yet unknown. The sequenced material came from naive CD8+ T cells from blood, with Jurkat cell RNA spiked in. Subset described: FACS-sorted CD8+CD4-CCR7+CD45RA+ naive T cells. This clonotype was obtained from a human donor in good health. Some libraries in this study had Jurkat cell RNA spiked in.

CDR3 nucleotide sequence: TGTGCCAGCAGTTACTCTCTAGCGGAGGACCCCAAGACCTACAATGAGCAGTTCTTC. Amino acid sequence: CASSYSLAEDPKTYNEQFF. This chain joins TRBV6-6 and TRBJ2-1, with 7 bases matching TRBD2. The CDR3 totals 19 residues. The germline gives CDR1 MNHNY, CDR2 SVGAGI (reference sequence). Germline trimming cut 0 bases from V and 2 bases from J; bases unmatched to any gene: 13.